This T cell receptor (beta chain) was sequenced during a study of cytomegalovirus exposure and HLA in healthy donors. With respect to this clone: Its target is not known.

General study results and limits: The majority of CMV-associated TCR beta chains were reported as apparently HLA-restricted in a later analysis. Excluded: some indistinguishable V segments such as TRBV6-2 and TRBV6-3. One cluster of highly shared sequence variants probably arose as a sequencing artifact.

The CDR3 loop spans 13 amino acids. J was trimmed by 7 bases and V by 8 bases; bases with no gene match: 11. The V gene's germline CDR1 is GTSNPN and CDR2 SVGIG (reference sequence). 13 Jbeta primers and 60 Vbeta primers were used for the PCR. Here immunoSEQ multiplex PCR was the method, and the copy in TCRdb shows in-frame clones only, minus some. This table has 150,000 to 200,000 clones, about 70% appearing once. Sequencing was done on a sample of PBMCs. This chain connects TRBV30 to TRBJ1-2, with 9 positions matching TRBD1. The TCR sequence derives from a male donor in good health and CMV-seronegative. CDR3 in amino acids: CARPRDRESGYTF. The DNA of the CDR3 is TGTGCCCGACCCCGGGACAGGGAATCTGGCTACACCTTC.